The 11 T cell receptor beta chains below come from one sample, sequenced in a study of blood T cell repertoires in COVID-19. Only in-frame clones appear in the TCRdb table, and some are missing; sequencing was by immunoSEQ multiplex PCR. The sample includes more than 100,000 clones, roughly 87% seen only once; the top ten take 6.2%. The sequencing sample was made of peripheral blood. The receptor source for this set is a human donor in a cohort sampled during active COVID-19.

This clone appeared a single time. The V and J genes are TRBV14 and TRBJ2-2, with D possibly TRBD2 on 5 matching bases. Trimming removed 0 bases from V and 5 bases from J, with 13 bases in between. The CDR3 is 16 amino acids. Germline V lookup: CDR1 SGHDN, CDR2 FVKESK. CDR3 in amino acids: CASSQDEGRRTGELFF. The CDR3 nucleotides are TGTGCCAGCAGCCAAGACGAGGGAAGACGGACCGGGGAGCTGTTTTTT.

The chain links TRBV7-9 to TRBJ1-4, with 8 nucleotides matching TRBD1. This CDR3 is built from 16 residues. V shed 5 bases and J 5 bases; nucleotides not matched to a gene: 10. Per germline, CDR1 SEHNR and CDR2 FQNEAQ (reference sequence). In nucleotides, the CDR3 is TGTGCCAGCAGCACGATCGGTCCAGGGGGCAATGAAAAACTGTTTTTT. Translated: CASSTIGPGGNEKLFF.

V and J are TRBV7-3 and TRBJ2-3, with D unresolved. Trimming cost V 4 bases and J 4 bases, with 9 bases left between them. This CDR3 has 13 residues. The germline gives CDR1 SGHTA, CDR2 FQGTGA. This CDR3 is CASSSPPSDTQYF. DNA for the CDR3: TGTGCCAGCAGCTCCCCCCCCTCAGATACGCAGTATTTT.

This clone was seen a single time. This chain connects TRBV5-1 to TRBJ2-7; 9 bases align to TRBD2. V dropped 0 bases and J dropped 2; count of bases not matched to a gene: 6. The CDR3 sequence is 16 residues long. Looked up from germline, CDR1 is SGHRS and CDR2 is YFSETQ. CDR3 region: CASSLGLADLPYEQYF. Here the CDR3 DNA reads TGCGCCAGCAGCTTGGGACTAGCGGATCTTCCCTACGAGCAGTACTTC.

This CDR3 reads CASSPGHLSYEQYF. The CDR3 DNA is TGCGCCAGCAGCCCAGGACACCTCTCCTACGAGCAGTACTTC. The V call is TRBV5-1, the J call TRBJ2-7, with D possibly TRBD1 on 5 matching bases. Germline assignment: CDR1 SGHRS and CDR2 YFSETQ. This CDR3 contains 14 residues. Trimming left V 4 bases short and J 0 bases short, with 11 bases between.

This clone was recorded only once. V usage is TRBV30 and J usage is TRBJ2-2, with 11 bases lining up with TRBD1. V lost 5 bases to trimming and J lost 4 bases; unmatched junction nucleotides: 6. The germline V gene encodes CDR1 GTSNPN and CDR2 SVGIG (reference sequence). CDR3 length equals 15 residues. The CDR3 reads CAWETGTGGTGELFF. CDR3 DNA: TGTGCCTGGGAAACTGGGACAGGGGGCACCGGGGAGCTGTTTTTT.

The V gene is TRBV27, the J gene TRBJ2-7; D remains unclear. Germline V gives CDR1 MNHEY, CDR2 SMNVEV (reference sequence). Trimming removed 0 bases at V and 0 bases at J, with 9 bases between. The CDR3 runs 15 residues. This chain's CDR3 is CASSLSQVLSYEQYF. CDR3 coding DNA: TGTGCCAGCAGTTTATCCCAGGTTCTCTCCTACGAGCAGTACTTC.

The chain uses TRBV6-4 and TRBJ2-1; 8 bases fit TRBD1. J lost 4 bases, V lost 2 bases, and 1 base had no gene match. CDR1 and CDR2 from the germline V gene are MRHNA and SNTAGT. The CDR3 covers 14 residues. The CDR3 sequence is CASSDQGAYNEQFF. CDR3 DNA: TGTGCCAGCAGTGACCAGGGGGCATACAATGAGCAGTTCTTC.

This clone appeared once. CDR3 nucleotides: TGTGCCAGCAGTTCCGACAGCTTAAGGCCCCTCCACTTT. Translated: CASSSDSLRPLHF. The chain couples TRBV12-3 or TRBV12-4 to TRBJ1-6, with D maybe TRBD1 (5 bases). Trimming shortened V by 4 bases and J by 13 bases, and 14 bases separated the two germline ends. The CDR3 has 13 residues.

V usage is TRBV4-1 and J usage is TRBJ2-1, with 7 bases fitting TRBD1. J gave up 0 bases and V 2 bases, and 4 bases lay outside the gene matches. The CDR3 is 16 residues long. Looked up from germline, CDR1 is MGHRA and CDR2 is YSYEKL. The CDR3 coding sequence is TGCGCCAGCAGCCAAACCGGGACAGTCTCCTACAATGAGCAGTTCTTC. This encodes CASSQTGTVSYNEQFF.

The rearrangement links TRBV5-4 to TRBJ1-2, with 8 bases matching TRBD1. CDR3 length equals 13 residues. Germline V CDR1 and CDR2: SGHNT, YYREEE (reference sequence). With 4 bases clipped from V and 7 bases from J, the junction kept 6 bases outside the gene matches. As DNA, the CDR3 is TGTGCCAGCAGCGAATCCACAGGGGGTGGCTACACCTTC. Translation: CASSESTGGGYTF.